This T cell receptor (beta chain) was obtained from a study of shared clonotypes between healthy human individuals. The split of CD4+ cells yielded CD45RA+ naive and CD45RA-negative memory subsets. Study-wide findings and caveats: Non-shared clonotypes had lower generation probabilities than clonotypes shared by all four sorted-subset donors. Around 4.7% was the fraction of naive CD4 clonotypes found shared across four donors.

V dropped 4 bases and J dropped 7; count of bases not matched to a gene: 2. The CDR3 is 13 residues long. Per germline, CDR1 WSHSY and CDR2 SAAADI. TCRdb's table, derived via immunoSEQ multiplex PCR, lists solely in-frame clones and lacks some. The sample records over a million clones, about 96% being singletons. Note on this clone: What it recognizes is unknown.

The specimen was naive CD4+ T cells sorted from blood. Subset specified: CD45RA+ positively selected. The chain couples TRBV10-2 to TRBJ1-5; 9 nucleotides line up with TRBD1. The receptor's source is a man aged 25-45 years in good health. The CDR3 nucleotides read TGCGCCAGCAGTGGGGACAGGGAGCAGCCCCAGCATTTT. Translated: CASSGDREQPQHF.